This T cell receptor beta chain comes out of a study of blood T cell repertoires in COVID-19. Study information: Samples came from the United States, Italy and Spain, spanning acute and convalescent COVID-19. Sources were T cells, B-cell-depleted T cells, or PBMCs; the material itself was cDNA or gDNA.

The CDR3 length is 14 residues. V lost 5 bases and J lost 3, with 8 bases in between. Germline V gene data show CDR1 as SEHNR and CDR2 as FQNEAQ (reference sequence). Authors' methods: Reference gene primer amplification gave estimated nucleated cell counts. Repertoires were generated with immunoSEQ multiplex PCR, while TCRdb's copy carries only in-frame clones and drops some. V and J calls plus clone size are reproduced from that table; the DNA served to infer D and trimming. The repertoire holds over 100,000 clones, with 80% to 90% as singletons. The chain has TRBV7-9 and TRBJ1-6; D remains ambiguous. The receptor's source is a man between 45 and 60 years old with active COVID-19. The sample was peripheral blood. Here the CDR3 reads CASSIGGYNSPLHF. For the CDR3, the DNA is TGTGCCAGCAGCATCGGCGGCTATAATTCACCCCTCCACTTT.